One sample yielded the 17 T cell receptor beta chains listed below, sequenced in a study of blood T cell repertoires in COVID-19. The repertoire was sequenced with immunoSEQ multiplex PCR; TCRdb's copy has only in-frame clones and lacks some. The sample has 30,000 to 40,000 clones; around 74% are singletons. The sequenced sample consisted of peripheral blood. The source of these receptors is a man between 65 and 85 years old with COVID-19, enrolled during active disease.

This rearrangement joins TRBV5-4 to TRBJ2-1; 9 nucleotides align to TRBD2. The CDR3 runs to 16 residues. Looked up from germline, CDR1 is SGHNT and CDR2 is YYREEE (reference sequence). V was pared by 4 bases and J by 0 bases, with 5 bases of the junction left unmatched. The CDR3 coding sequence is TGTGCCAGCAGCCTGGGGGGACTAGCCTCCTACAATGAGCAGTTCTTC. This translates into CASSLGGLASYNEQFF.

This clone has just a few counts. The chain couples TRBV12-3 or TRBV12-4 to TRBJ2-7, with a tentative D call TRBD2 (5 bases). CDR3 length equals 13 residues. V lost 6 bases, J lost 3 bases, and 12 bases lay in between. CDR3 region: CASRRGAGYEQYF. The DNA of the CDR3 is TGTGCCAGCAGACGAGGTGCGGGCTACGAGCAGTACTTC.

V and J are TRBV24-1 and TRBJ1-2, with TRBD1 matching over 7 bases. This CDR3 has 13 residues. V gave up 6 bases and J gave up 6 bases; unmatched junction bases: 6. The germline CDR1 and CDR2 sequences are KGHDR and SFDVKD. The CDR3 reads CATSKRTGDGYTF. The CDR3, as DNA: TGTGCCACCAGTAAACGCACAGGGGATGGCTACACCTTC.

There are a few counts of this clone. V usage is TRBV28 and J usage is TRBJ1-3, with D perhaps matching TRBD1 (6 bases). V lost 5 bases and J 0 bases, leaving 8 bases between the germline ends. This CDR3 contains 14 residues. Germline CDR1 and CDR2: MDHEN and SYDVKM. CDR3 loop: CASSQGSSGNTIYF. The CDR3 region has the DNA TGTGCCAGCAGTCAGGGGAGCTCTGGAAACACCATATATTTT.

The genes are TRBV2 and TRBJ1-5, with 9 nucleotides matching TRBD1. V lost 4 bases to trimming and J lost 7 bases; unmatched junction nucleotides: 5. The CDR3 contains 14 residues. Looked up from germline, CDR1 is SNHLY and CDR2 is FYNNEI. The CDR3: CASSVGQGKQPQHF. The CDR3 bases are TGTGCCAGCAGTGTGGGACAGGGAAAACAGCCCCAGCATTTT.

The chain couples TRBV15 to TRBJ1-1; D is possibly TRBD1 (6 bases). There are 19 residues in the CDR3. The germline V and J ends were trimmed by 4 bases and 4 bases, with 28 bases remaining between them. Germline V gene lookup returns CDR1 LNHNV and CDR2 YYDKDF (reference sequence). Here the CDR3 DNA reads TGTGCCACCAGCACGGACCAAAATACAGGGAGAAGACCCCGCACTGAAGCTTTCTTT. It codes for CATSTDQNTGRRPRTEAFF.

The CDR3 sequence is CASSSKQGRNYGYTF. The CDR3 nucleotides are TGTGCCAGCAGCTCCAAACAGGGCCGTAACTATGGCTACACCTTC. The chain carries TRBV5-6 and TRBJ1-2, with a possible D match to TRBD1 (6 bases). The V end lost 3 bases, the J end lost 1 base, and 13 bases lay between the germline ends. The length of the CDR3 is 15 residues. Germline V gene lookup returns CDR1 SGHDT and CDR2 YYEEEE.

The V call is TRBV28, the J call TRBJ1-5; D unresolved. The CDR3 is made up of 12 amino acids. The germline V and J ends were trimmed by 3 bases and 6 bases, with 6 bases remaining between them. Germline V CDR1 and CDR2: MDHEN, SYDVKM. CDR3 sequence: CASSFPGQPQHF. The CDR3 coding sequence is TGTGCCAGCAGTTTTCCCGGTCAGCCCCAGCATTTT.

V gene TRBV7-9 combines with J gene TRBJ1-1; 9 bases are a match to TRBD1. This CDR3 contains 14 residues. Germline V CDR1 and CDR2: SEHNR, FQNEAQ (reference sequence). After removal of 4 bases from V and 5 bases from J, the junction contained 5 bases not matched to a gene. CDR3 amino acids: CASSSTGGRTEAFF. The CDR3 DNA is TGTGCCAGCAGCTCGACAGGGGGTCGGACTGAAGCTTTCTTT.

This clone was recorded many times. This sequence joins TRBV27 and TRBJ2-1; D gene unclear. This CDR3 has 12 amino acids. Germline V gene sequence: CDR1 MNHEY, CDR2 SMNVEV (reference sequence). V was clipped by 8 bases and J by 3 bases, with 8 bases between them. In nucleotides, the CDR3 is TGTGCCAGCCGCAGATTCTACAATGAGCAGTTCTTC. As protein: CASRRFYNEQFF.

The V gene is TRBV2, the J gene TRBJ1-2; D possibly corresponds to TRBD1 (5 bases). The CDR3 covers 14 residues. Deletions cut 0 bases from V and 8 bases from J, with 13 bases between. Germline assignment: CDR1 SNHLY and CDR2 FYNNEI. The CDR3 nucleotides are TGTGCCAGCAGTGAAGCCGGGGGACCAAGGGGCTACACCTTC. Translating it yields CASSEAGGPRGYTF.

CDR3 amino acids: CASSSKPGTGGPNTEAFF. The CDR3 DNA reads as TGTGCCAGCAGCTCGAAACCCGGGACAGGGGGACCGAACACTGAAGCTTTCTTT. The chain uses TRBV7-3 and TRBJ1-1; 11 positions match TRBD1. The germline V gene encodes CDR1 SGHTA and CDR2 FQGTGA. Germline trimming cut 4 bases from V and 1 base from J; bases unmatched to any gene: 11. The length of the CDR3 is 18 residues.

The V call is TRBV5-1, the J call TRBJ1-1, with D possibly matching TRBD1 (5 bases). The CDR3 spans 13 residues. Germline assignment: CDR1 SGHRS and CDR2 YFSETQ. The germline V and J ends were trimmed by 4 bases and 6 bases, with 13 bases remaining between them. For the CDR3, the DNA is TGCGCCAGCAGCCTGGCCGTGACAGCTGAAGCTTTCTTT. This translates into CASSLAVTAEAFF.

The CDR3 sequence is CASSQGGIDEQFF. The CDR3 nucleotides are TGTGCCAGCAGCCAAGGTGGCATCGATGAGCAGTTCTTC. J is TRBJ2-1 and V is TRBV3-1 (or the pseudogene TRBV3-2); D not resolved. CDR1 is LGHDT, CDR2 YNNKEL, per germline (reference sequence). With 1 base removed from V and 8 bases from J, the gap between germline ends came to 9 bases. The CDR3 sequence is 13 residues long.

The chain combines TRBV24-1 with TRBJ2-5; TRBD1 agrees at 7 bases. The CDR3 runs 16 residues. Looked up from germline, CDR1 is KGHDR and CDR2 is SFDVKD. Germline trimming cut 4 bases from V and 4 bases from J; bases unmatched to any gene: 11. CDR3 nucleotide sequence: TGTGCCACCAGTGAACAAGACAGGGATGGGGCAGAGACCCAGTACTTC. It translates to CATSEQDRDGAETQYF.

This clone occurred once. The rearrangement uses TRBV6-2 or TRBV6-3 and TRBJ2-7, with D tentatively TRBD2 (6 bases). Between the trimmed V and J ends, which lost 3 bases and 6 bases, there was a span of 15 bases. Germline CDR1 is MNHEY and CDR2 is SVGEGT. CDR3 length: 14 residues. This chain's CDR3 is CASSYPGGEAEQYF. The CDR3 DNA sequence: TGTGCCAGCAGTTATCCCGGGGGAGAAGCCGAGCAGTACTTC.

This clone has just a few counts. This chain joins TRBV5-1 and TRBJ1-2; no reliable D call. From germline, CDR1 is SGHRS and CDR2 YFSETQ. This CDR3 comprises 14 residues. V shed 4 bases and J shed 6 bases, with 16 bases lying between them. Here the CDR3 DNA reads TGCGCCAGCAGCGAAGCCCGAGGGTCCCATGGCTACACCTTC. The encoded protein is CASSEARGSHGYTF.